This T cell receptor (beta chain) was sequenced during a study of shared clonotypes between healthy human individuals. Produced via immunoSEQ multiplex PCR; TCRdb's table is partial and in-frame only. The table records just over 95,000 clones, around two thirds of them present only once. This clone occurred a few times. Sequencing used memory CD8+ T cells sorted from blood. Sample subset: CD45RO+ cells pooled with CCR7-negative TemRA cells. The TCR originated in a young man in good health.

In nucleotides, the CDR3 is TGTGCCAGCGCCCAGCGAGCCTACAATGAGCAGTTCTTC. Amino acid sequence: CASAQRAYNEQFF. The gene calls are TRBV6-5 and TRBJ2-1; D remains unclear. Looked up from germline, CDR1 is MNHEY and CDR2 is SVGAGI. This CDR3 region has 13 residues. V was trimmed by 8 bases and J by 2 bases, leaving 10 bases between them.